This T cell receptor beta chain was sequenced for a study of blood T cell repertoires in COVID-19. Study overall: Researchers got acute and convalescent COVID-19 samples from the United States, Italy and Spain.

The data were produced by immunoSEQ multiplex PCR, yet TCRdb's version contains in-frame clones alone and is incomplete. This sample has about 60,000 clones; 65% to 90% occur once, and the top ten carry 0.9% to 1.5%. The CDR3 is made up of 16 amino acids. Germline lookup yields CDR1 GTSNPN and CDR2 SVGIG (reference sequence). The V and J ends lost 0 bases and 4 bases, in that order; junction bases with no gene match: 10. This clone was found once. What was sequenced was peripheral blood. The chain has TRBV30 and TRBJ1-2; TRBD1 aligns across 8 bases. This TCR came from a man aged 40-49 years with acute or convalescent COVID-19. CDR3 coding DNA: TGTGCCTGGAGTGTTGGACAGGGATTGACCTTCTATGGCTACACCTTC. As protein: CAWSVGQGLTFYGYTF.